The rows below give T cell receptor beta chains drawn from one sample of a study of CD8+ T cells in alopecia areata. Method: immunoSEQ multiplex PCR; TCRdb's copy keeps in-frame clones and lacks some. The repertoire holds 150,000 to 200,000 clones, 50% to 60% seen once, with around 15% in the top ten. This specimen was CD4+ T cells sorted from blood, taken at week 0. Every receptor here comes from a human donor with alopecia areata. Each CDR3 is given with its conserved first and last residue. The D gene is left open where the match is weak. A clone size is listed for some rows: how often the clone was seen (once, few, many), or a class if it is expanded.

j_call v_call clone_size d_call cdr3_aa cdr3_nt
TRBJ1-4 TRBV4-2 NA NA CASSPLAGQTNEKLFF TGTGCCAGCAGCCCCCTCGCCGGCCAGACTAATGAAAAACTGTTTTTT
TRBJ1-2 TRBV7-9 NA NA CASSLTPQGPYGYTF TGTGCCAGCAGCTTAACCCCGCAGGGTCCCTATGGCTACACCTTC
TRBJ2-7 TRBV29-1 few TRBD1 CSVAPGGDRGEQYF TGCAGCGTTGCACCTGGGGGGGACAGGGGCGAGCAGTACTTC
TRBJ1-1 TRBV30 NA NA CAWSFPALRWTFF TGTGCCTGGAGTTTTCCGGCCCTAAGGTGGACTTTCTTT
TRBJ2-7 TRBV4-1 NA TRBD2 CASSQASAGVEGYEQYF TGCGCCAGCAGCCAAGCTTCGGCGGGGGTTGAGGGGTACGAGCAGTACTTC
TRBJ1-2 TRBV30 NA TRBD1 CAWSRDRGNGYTF TGTGCCTGGAGCCGGGACAGGGGTAATGGCTACACCTTC
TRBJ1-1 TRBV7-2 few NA CASSSASAGNTEAFF TGTGCCAGCAGCTCCGCCTCAGCAGGGAACACTGAAGCTTTCTTT
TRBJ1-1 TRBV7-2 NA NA CASSLDFGGVAEAFF TGTGCCAGCAGCTTAGATTTCGGAGGGGTAGCTGAAGCTTTCTTT
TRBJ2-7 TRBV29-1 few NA CSVEETREQYF TGCAGCGTTGAGGAGACTCGCGAGCAGTACTTC
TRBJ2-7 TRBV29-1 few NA CSVLRGTYEQYF TGCAGCGTACTCAGGGGAACCTACGAGCAGTACTTC
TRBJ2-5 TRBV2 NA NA CASRRDRQETQYF TGTGCCAGCAGACGTGACAGGCAAGAGACCCAGTACTTC
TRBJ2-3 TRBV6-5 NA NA CASSHTDTQYF TGTGCCAGCAGTCACACAGATACGCAGTATTTT
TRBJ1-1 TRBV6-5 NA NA CASRFRAGNTEAFF TGTGCCAGCAGGTTTAGGGCCGGGAACACTGAAGCTTTCTTT
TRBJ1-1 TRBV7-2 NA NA CASSLSRGNTEAFF TGTGCCAGCAGCTTAAGCAGGGGGAACACTGAAGCTTTCTTT
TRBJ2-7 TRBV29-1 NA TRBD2 CSVDTSGSYEQYF TGCAGCGTTGACACTAGCGGGTCCTACGAGCAGTACTTC
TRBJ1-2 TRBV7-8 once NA CASSLGRGSVGYTF TGTGCCAGCAGCTTAGGGCGCGGGTCTGTTGGCTACACCTTC
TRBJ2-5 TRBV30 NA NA CAWSRGNQETQYF TGTGCCTGGAGCCGGGGTAACCAAGAGACCCAGTACTTC
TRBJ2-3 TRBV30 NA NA CASTGGLPPNTQYF TGTGCCTCTACCGGGGGGCTTCCTCCGAATACGCAGTATTTT
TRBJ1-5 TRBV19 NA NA CASSIAGNQPQHF TGTGCCAGTAGTATCGCCGGAAATCAGCCCCAGCATTTT
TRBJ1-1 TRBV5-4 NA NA CASSLGGPSGAFF TGTGCCAGCAGCTTGGGGGGACCTTCGGGAGCTTTCTTT
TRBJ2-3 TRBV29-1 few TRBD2 CSVGGGGDTDTQYF TGCAGCGTTGGCGGCGGGGGGGACACAGATACGCAGTATTTT
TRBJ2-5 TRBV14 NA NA CASSQDRRASRETQYF TGTGCCAGCAGCCAAGATCGGAGGGCATCGAGAGAGACCCAGTACTTC
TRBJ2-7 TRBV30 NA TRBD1 CAWSARGSSYEQYF TGTGCCTGGAGTGCCAGGGGGAGCTCCTACGAGCAGTACTTC
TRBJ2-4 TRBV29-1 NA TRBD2 CSAHHGRVDKNIQYF TGCAGCGCACATCACGGGAGGGTAGACAAAAACATTCAGTACTTC
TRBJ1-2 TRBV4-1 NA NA CASSRGGGYTF TGCGCCAGCAGCCGAGGAGGTGGCTACACCTTC
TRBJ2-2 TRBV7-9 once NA CASSQWGTGELFF TGTGCCAGCAGCCAGTGGGGGACCGGGGAGCTGTTTTTT
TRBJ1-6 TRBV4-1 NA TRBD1 CASSQDPGQGPGSPLHF TGCGCCAGCAGCCAAGATCCCGGACAGGGGCCCGGTTCACCCCTCCACTTT
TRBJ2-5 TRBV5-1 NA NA CASSRDDRAETQYF TGCGCCAGCAGCCGAGATGATCGGGCGGAGACCCAGTACTTC
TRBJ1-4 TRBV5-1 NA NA CASSLDRDEKLFF TGCGCCAGCAGCTTGGACAGAGACGAAAAACTGTTTTTT
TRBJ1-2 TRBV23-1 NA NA CASSQSCGWANYGYTF TGCGCCAGCAGTCAATCGTGCGGCTGGGCTAACTATGGCTACACCTTC
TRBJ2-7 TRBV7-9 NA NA CASSFTGTYEQYF TGTGCCAGCAGCTTCACGGGAACCTACGAGCAGTACTTC
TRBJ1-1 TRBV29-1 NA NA CSVGQANTEAFF TGCAGCGTAGGTCAGGCAAACACTGAAGCTTTCTTT
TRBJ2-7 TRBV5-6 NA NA CASSSTRGAATEQYF TGTGCCAGCAGCTCCACGCGCGGGGCGGCGACCGAGCAGTACTTC
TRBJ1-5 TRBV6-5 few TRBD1 CASSQDRPNQPQHF TGTGCCAGCAGCCAGGACAGGCCTAATCAGCCCCAGCATTTT
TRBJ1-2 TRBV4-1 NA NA CASSQDRTYTF TGCGCCAGCAGCCAAGATCGTACGTACACCTTC
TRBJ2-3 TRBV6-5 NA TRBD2 CASRPLAGAGDTQYF TGTGCCAGCAGGCCCTTAGCGGGGGCCGGAGATACGCAGTATTTT
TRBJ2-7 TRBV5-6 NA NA CASSDGGTLRSYEQYF TGTGCCAGCAGCGACGGCGGGACACTACGCTCCTACGAGCAGTACTTC
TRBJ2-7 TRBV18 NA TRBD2 CASSLGNSGGLSYEQYF TGTGCCAGCTCACTAGGGAATAGCGGGGGGCTCTCCTACGAGCAGTACTTC
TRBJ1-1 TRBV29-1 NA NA CSVKIGNTEAFF TGCAGCGTTAAGATTGGGAACACTGAAGCTTTCTTT
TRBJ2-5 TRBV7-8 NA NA CASSLAVARQETQYF TGTGCCAGCAGCTTAGCGGTAGCCCGGCAAGAGACCCAGTACTTC
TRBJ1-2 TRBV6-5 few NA CASRPSSNYGYTF TGTGCCAGCAGACCCTCCAGTAACTATGGCTACACCTTC
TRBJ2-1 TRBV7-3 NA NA CASSGGLSSYNEQFF TGTGCCAGCAGCGGGGGGCTGAGCTCCTACAATGAGCAGTTCTTC
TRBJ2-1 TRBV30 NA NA CAWSVGFDEQFF TGTGCCTGGAGTGTGGGTTTCGATGAGCAGTTCTTC
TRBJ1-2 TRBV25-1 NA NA CASRGGPYGYTF TGTGCCAGCAGAGGAGGCCCTTATGGCTACACCTTC
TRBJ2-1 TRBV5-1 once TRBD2 CASSKGTSGATKGEQFF TGCGCCAGCAGCAAAGGGACTAGCGGGGCGACTAAGGGTGAGCAGTTCTTC
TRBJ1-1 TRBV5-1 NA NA CASSSDSQSTEAFF TGCGCCAGCAGCTCAGACAGTCAGTCCACTGAAGCTTTCTTT
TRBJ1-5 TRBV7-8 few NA CASSLGAATGINQPQHF TGTGCCAGCAGCTTAGGCGCCGCGACAGGAATCAATCAGCCCCAGCATTTT
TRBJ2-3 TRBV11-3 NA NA CASTDQGGTQYF TGTGCCAGCACTGACCAGGGAGGTACGCAGTATTTT
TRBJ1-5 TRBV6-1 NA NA CASRENQPQHF TGTGCCAGCAGGGAAAATCAGCCCCAGCATTTT
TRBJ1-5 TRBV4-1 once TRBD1 CARTIGTGVGNNQPQHF TGCGCCAGGACCATCGGGACAGGGGTGGGAAACAATCAGCCCCAGCATTTT
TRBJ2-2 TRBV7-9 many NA CASSLDSGNTGELFF TGTGCCAGCAGCTTAGATTCGGGGAACACCGGGGAGCTGTTTTTT
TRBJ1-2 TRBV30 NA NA CAPPRARVNYGYTF TGTGCCCCCCCTCGAGCCAGGGTTAACTATGGCTACACCTTC
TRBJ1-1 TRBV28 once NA CASSPAGGLSKGYTEAFF TGTGCCAGCAGCCCTGCTGGGGGCCTCTCCAAGGGGTACACTGAAGCTTTCTTT
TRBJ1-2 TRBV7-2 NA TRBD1 CASSSEGADYGYTF TGTGCCAGCAGCTCAGAGGGGGCAGACTATGGCTACACCTTC
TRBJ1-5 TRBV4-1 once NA CASSQGSRVPQPQHF TGCGCCAGCAGCCAAGGGAGCAGGGTTCCTCAGCCCCAGCATTTT
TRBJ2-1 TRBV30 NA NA CAWSTGNEQFF TGTGCCTGGAGTACGGGGAATGAGCAGTTCTTC
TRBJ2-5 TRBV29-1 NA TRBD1 CSVGTGPPQETQYF TGCAGCGTCGGGACAGGGCCTCCCCAAGAGACCCAGTACTTC
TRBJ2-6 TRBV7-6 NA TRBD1 CASSLVAGGVNNNNNVLTF TGTGCCAGCAGCTTAGTGGCAGGGGGAGTGAACAACAACAACAACGTCCTGACTTTC
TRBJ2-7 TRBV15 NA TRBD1 CATTDLVGTGRTYEQYF TGTGCCACCACCGACCTTGTTGGGACAGGGCGCACCTACGAGCAGTACTTC